The clone carrying this T cell receptor beta chain came up a few times. These data come from a study of early T cells in non-severe SARS-CoV-2 infection. Across the whole study: The input, bulk RNA from unsorted whole blood, was sequenced, and chains were unpaired.

cDNA molecules, individually, were tagged with unique molecular identifiers. One entry per CDR3 protein results from TCRdb running MiXCR on the 5' RACE reads. The table records over 95,000 distinct CDR3 sequences, roughly 17% of them present only once. The receptor was derived from an adult who was a healthcare worker with PCR-confirmed SARS-CoV-2 infection or an uninfected control (not recorded which). The sample taken for sequencing was whole blood.

CDR3 in DNA: TGTGCCACCACAAGCTGGGTCGGGACAATGAACACTGAAGCTTTCTTT. Protein: CATTSWVGTMNTEAFF. This chain joins TRBV28 and TRBJ1-1; the D gene is possibly TRBD1 (6 bases). In germline, CDR1 is MDHEN, CDR2 SYDVKM. The CDR3 is 16 residues long. Deletions cut 10 bases from V and 0 bases from J, with 21 bases between.